These 29 T cell receptor beta chains came from one sample sequenced in a study of cytomegalovirus exposure and HLA in healthy donors. Use of 60 Vbeta and 13 Jbeta primers characterized the PCR. Assay used: immunoSEQ multiplex PCR; TCRdb lists only in-frame clones, some missing. The sample records 100,000 or so clones, about 80% being singletons. Sequencing was performed on PBMCs. The receptors originated from a man aged 25 to 40 in good health and CMV-seronegative.

The chain employs TRBV2 and TRBJ1-5; no reliable D call. This CDR3 is 13 amino acids long. Germline loops: CDR1 SNHLY, CDR2 FYNNEI. V lost 7 bases and J 2 bases, leaving 9 bases between the germline ends. In nucleotides, the CDR3 is TGTGCCAGCAAGCAAATCGGCAATCAGCCCCAGCATTTT. Its protein product is CASKQIGNQPQHF.

The chain is built from TRBV4-2 and TRBJ2-2; tentatively, D is TRBD2 (5 bases). The CDR3 consists of 16 residues. V was cut by 0 bases and J by 1 base, with 9 bases left in between. Per germline, CDR1 LGHNA and CDR2 YNFKEQ. CDR3 coding DNA: TGTGCCAGCAGCCAAGAGGACGGGGTGAACACCGGGGAGCTGTTTTTT. Protein product: CASSQEDGVNTGELFF.

The J gene is TRBJ1-5, the V gene TRBV7-9; D might be TRBD1 (6 bases). V lost 4 bases to trimming and J lost 4 bases, with 14 bases between them. This CDR3 is built from 15 residues. Germline loops: CDR1 SEHNR, CDR2 FQNEAQ (reference sequence). CDR3 sequence: CASSSQGLGNQPQHF. The DNA of the CDR3 is TGTGCCAGCAGCTCTCAGGGGTTGGGGAATCAGCCCCAGCATTTT.

The rearrangement joins TRBV6-4 to TRBJ2-1, with 9 bases lining up with TRBD1. The CDR3 is 14 amino acids. Germline V gives CDR1 MRHNA, CDR2 SNTAGT. V trimming: 9 bases; J trimming: 5 bases; junction bases outside the gene matches: 8. CDR3 in DNA: TGTGCCAGTCGCCGGGGACAGGGAGACAATGAGCAGTTCTTC. Protein product: CASRRGQGDNEQFF.

This chain connects TRBV7-9 to TRBJ2-7; 7 bases fit TRBD2. This CDR3 has 16 residues. Germline loops: CDR1 SEHNR, CDR2 FQNEAQ (reference sequence). V gave up 5 bases and J gave up 0 bases; unmatched junction bases: 10. The CDR3 DNA follows: TGTGCCAGCAGCGGCGGGCTAGCGGTTCCCTCCTACGAGCAGTACTTC. Translation: CASSGGLAVPSYEQYF.

This clone was picked up one time. This chain uses TRBV28 with TRBJ2-4; 8 positions agree with TRBD1. The V gene's germline CDR1 is MDHEN and CDR2 SYDVKM. V was clipped by 8 bases and J by 3 bases; unmatched bases: 9. The CDR3 consists of 15 residues. The CDR3 DNA is TGTGCCAGCGGGGGACAGGCTGAGGGCAAAAACATTCAGTACTTC. It specifies CASGGQAEGKNIQYF.

The V and J genes are TRBV13 and TRBJ2-7, with 8 bases fitting TRBD2. Germline V lookup: CDR1 PRHDT, CDR2 FYEKMQ (reference sequence). This CDR3 is 13 amino acids long. V was clipped by 4 bases and J by 4 bases; unmatched bases: 3. This chain's CDR3 is CASSSGLGYEQYF. The CDR3 nucleotides are TGTGCCAGCAGCTCGGGACTAGGATACGAGCAGTACTTC.

The rearrangement joins TRBV5-4 to TRBJ1-1, with TRBD1 matching 8 bases. Germline V CDR1 and CDR2: SGHNT, YYREEE (reference sequence). V gave up 2 bases and J gave up 4 bases; unmatched junction bases: 1. The CDR3 runs to 13 residues. CDR3 in DNA: TGTGCCAGCAGCTTTGACAGGGGCACTGAAGCTTTCTTT. Its protein is CASSFDRGTEAFF.

The chain employs TRBV5-4 and TRBJ1-1, with 8 bases identical to TRBD1. V lost 4 bases, J lost 1 base, and 3 bases stayed unmatched. The CDR3 is 14 amino acids. Germline V gene sequence: CDR1 SGHNT, CDR2 YYREEE (reference sequence). The CDR3 sequence: CASSRGQENTEAFF. DNA of the CDR3: TGTGCCAGCAGCAGGGGACAGGAGAACACTGAAGCTTTCTTT. Variable domain in full (rest from reference TRBV5-4 and TRBJ1-1): ETGVTQSPTHLIKTRGQQVTLRCSSQSGHNTVSWYQQALGQGPQFIFQYYREEENGRGNFPPRFSGLQFPNYSSELNVNALELDDSALYLCASSRGQENTEAFFGQGTRLTVV.

The chain couples TRBV7-2 to TRBJ2-3, with 10 positions matching TRBD2. In germline, CDR1 is SGHTA, CDR2 FQGNSA. The CDR3 has 16 amino acids. The ends lost 2 bases at V and 1 base at J; junction bases unmatched: 3. As DNA, the CDR3 is TGTGCCAGCAGCTTAACCGGGACTAGCGGCACAGATACGCAGTATTTT. It translates to CASSLTGTSGTDTQYF. The variable domain in full, completed from reference TRBV7-2 and TRBJ2-3, reads GAGVSQSPSNKVTEKGKDVELRCDPISGHTALYWYRQSLGQGLEFLIYFQGNSAPDKSGLPSDRFSAERTGGSVSTLTIQRTQQEDSAVYLCASSLTGTSGTDTQYFGPGTRLTVL.

This chain joins TRBV5-6 and TRBJ1-3; the D gene is possibly TRBD1 (6 bases). Germline V gene sequence: CDR1 SGHDT, CDR2 YYEEEE. The CDR3 has 17 amino acids. Trimming took off 0 bases at V and 0 bases at J, with 13 bases between the two ends. The DNA of the CDR3 is TGTGCCAGCAGCTTGGCGGCTACAGGGTCCTCTGGAAACACCATATATTTT. It encodes CASSLAATGSSGNTIYF.

The gene calls are TRBV7-2 and TRBJ2-7, with 9 bases matching TRBD1. The CDR3 extends over 14 amino acids. The V gene's germline CDR1 is SGHTA and CDR2 FQGNSA. V dropped 5 bases and J dropped 5; count of bases not matched to a gene: 7. The CDR3 here is CASSLQGAFNEQYF. The CDR3 DNA is TGTGCCAGCAGCCTACAGGGGGCGTTCAACGAGCAGTACTTC.

The chain couples TRBV7-2 to TRBJ1-3; D gene unclear. V lost 6 bases, J lost 1 base, and 13 bases lay in between. This CDR3 spans 15 amino acids. CDR1 and CDR2 (germline): SGHTA, FQGNSA. Written as DNA, the CDR3 is TGTGCCAGCAGTCCACGGGGAGTGTCTGGAAACACCATATATTTT. Its protein is CASSPRGVSGNTIYF.

This chain links TRBV4-1 with TRBJ2-5, with TRBD2 matching 8 bases. Per the germline V gene, CDR1 is MGHRA and CDR2 is YSYEKL. The V and J ends lost 0 bases and 9 bases, in that order; junction bases with no gene match: 9. CDR3 length equals 15 residues. CDR3: CASSQDGTGGEAQYF. The DNA for the CDR3 is TGCGCCAGCAGCCAAGACGGGACGGGGGGGGAGGCCCAGTACTTC.

The chain carries TRBV6-1 and TRBJ1-2; TRBD1 aligns across 8 bases. Germline CDR1 and CDR2: MNHNS and SASEGT. The CDR3 is made up of 14 amino acids. The junction had 6 bases not matched to a gene; V was cut back by 3 bases and J by 6 bases. The CDR3 spells CASSDAGGWDGYTF. The DNA for the CDR3 is TGTGCCAGCAGTGATGCAGGGGGCTGGGATGGCTACACCTTC.

This clone is a singleton in its sample. The DNA of the CDR3 is TGTGCCAGTAGTATAGATCCCACAGGGACGACTAATGAAAAACTGTTTTTT. Protein product: CASSIDPTGTTNEKLFF. This chain connects TRBV19 to TRBJ1-4, with D tentatively TRBD1 (6 bases). The CDR3 length is 17 residues. Trimming removed 0 bases from V and 2 bases from J, with 13 bases in between. Germline V gene lookup returns CDR1 LNHDA and CDR2 SQIVND (reference sequence).

This clone was seen just once. CDR3 region: CASSPRGEGNQPQHF. DNA for the CDR3: TGTGCCAGCTCTCCCAGGGGAGAGGGCAATCAGCCCCAGCATTTT. The genes are TRBV18 and TRBJ1-5; tentative D call: TRBD1 (6 bases). Germline-derived CDR1 and CDR2 are KGHSH and LQKENI. The CDR3 spans 15 residues. The V end was cut by 6 bases, the J end by 2 bases, with 14 bases between.

CDR3 in amino acids: CASSVTSYGYTF. Written as DNA, the CDR3 is TGTGCCAGCAGCGTCACCAGCTATGGCTACACCTTC. The rearrangement links TRBV9 to TRBJ1-2; no clear D. This CDR3 contains 12 residues. With 2 bases removed from V and 4 bases from J, the gap between germline ends came to 6 bases. The germline V gene has CDR1 SGDLS and CDR2 YYNGEE.

This clone occurred once. The chain carries TRBV9 and TRBJ2-2, with TRBD2 identical over 11 bases. Germline V CDR1 and CDR2: SGDLS, YYNGEE. The CDR3 is 16 amino acids. V dropped 4 bases and J dropped 3; count of bases not matched to a gene: 5. CDR3 amino acids: CASSTSLAGDTGELFF. Here the CDR3 DNA reads TGTGCCAGCAGCACCTCACTAGCGGGAGACACCGGGGAGCTGTTTTTT.

The J gene is TRBJ1-3, the V gene TRBV10-2; 7 bases are a match to TRBD1. Germline V gene sequence: CDR1 WSHSY, CDR2 SAAADI. This CDR3 is 15 amino acids long. The V segment lost 1 base and the J segment 5 bases; nucleotides outside the gene matches: 5. The CDR3, as DNA: TGCGCCAGCAGTGAGTACCGGACAGGAAGAAACACCATATATTTT. Translated: CASSEYRTGRNTIYF.

The J gene is TRBJ2-3, the V gene TRBV5-4; 10 nucleotides align to TRBD2. The CDR3 extends over 16 amino acids. CDR1 and CDR2 from the germline V gene are SGHNT and YYREEE (reference sequence). The V segment lost 4 bases and the J segment 2 bases; nucleotides outside the gene matches: 7. The CDR3: CASSNYLAGVTDTQYF. DNA for the CDR3: TGTGCCAGCAGCAACTACCTAGCGGGAGTCACAGATACGCAGTATTTT.

This chain uses TRBV5-6 with TRBJ2-3; possible D gene TRBD1, 6 bases. V was clipped by 1 base and J by 1 base, with 13 bases between them. CDR3 length: 16 amino acids. Germline CDR1 is SGHDT and CDR2 is YYEEEE. The CDR3 DNA reads as TGTGCCAGCAGCTTGAAGCGGAAGGGGGGCACAGATACGCAGTATTTT. This sequence encodes CASSLKRKGGTDTQYF.

The genes are TRBV5-4 and TRBJ2-5; 8 bases match TRBD1. The assigned J gene may be wrong: the sequence end matches TRBJ2-7 better. The CDR3 is 15 amino acids. Germline CDR1 and CDR2: SGHNT and YYREEE (reference sequence). CDR3 coding DNA: TGTGCCAGCAGCCTAACCCAGGGGGCGCGAAACGAGCAGTACTTC. Translated, it gives CASSLTQGARNEQYF.

This clone has more than one count but fewer than ten. The gene calls are TRBV4-1 and TRBJ2-7; TRBD1 might be the D (5 bases). The ends were cut back, 1 base at V and 4 bases at J, with 17 bases in the middle. The CDR3 covers 16 residues. Germline V gene data show CDR1 as MGHRA and CDR2 as YSYEKL. The CDR3 spells CASSQGLGQGAYEQYF. Here the CDR3 DNA reads TGCGCCAGCAGCCAAGGCTTGGGGCAGGGTGCGTACGAGCAGTACTTC.

The chain couples TRBV19 to TRBJ1-5; D remains unclear. V gave up 2 bases and J gave up 4 bases, with 6 bases separating them. CDR1 is LNHDA, CDR2 SQIVND, per germline (reference sequence). There are 13 residues in the CDR3. The CDR3 region is CASSIQDNQPQHF. CDR3 bases: TGTGCCAGTAGTATACAGGATAATCAGCCCCAGCATTTT.

V usage is TRBV28 and J usage is TRBJ1-1; D possibly corresponds to TRBD1 (5 bases). CDR3 length: 11 residues. In germline, CDR1 is MDHEN, CDR2 SYDVKM. V gave up 4 bases and J gave up 11 bases, with 11 bases separating them. CDR3 region: CASSSRVRAFF. Here the CDR3 DNA reads TGTGCCAGCAGTTCCAGGGTCAGGGCTTTCTTT.

The rearrangement uses TRBV5-6 and TRBJ2-5, with a weak D call TRBD1 (6 bases). The V end lost 5 bases, the J end lost 3 bases, and 8 bases lay between the germline ends. Germline V gene data show CDR1 as SGHDT and CDR2 as YYEEEE. The CDR3 covers 12 residues. This CDR3 is CASSSGEETQYF. As DNA, the CDR3 is TGTGCCAGCAGTTCAGGGGAAGAGACCCAGTACTTC.

This chain uses TRBV5-1 with TRBJ1-2; perhaps TRBD1 as D (5 bases). Per germline, CDR1 SGHRS and CDR2 YFSETQ. Trimming took off 1 base at V and 1 base at J, with 17 bases between the two ends. This CDR3 comprises 17 residues. CDR3 DNA: TGCGCCAGCAGCTTGTCTGGGGCTCCTAACGTTAACTATGGCTACACCTTC. It encodes CASSLSGAPNVNYGYTF. The full variable domain, completed using reference TRBV5-1 and TRBJ1-2, is KAGVTQTPRYLIKTRGQQVTLSCSPISGHRSVSWYQQTPGQGLQFLFEYFSETQRNKGNFPGRFSGRQFSNSRSEMNVSTLELGDSALYLCASSLSGAPNVNYGYTFGSGTRLTVV.

The chain uses TRBV7-8 and TRBJ1-2; D remains unclear. This CDR3 comprises 12 residues. V was shortened by 4 bases and J by 6 bases, with 9 bases between the two germline ends. CDR1 is SGHVS, CDR2 FQNEAQ, per germline. CDR3 amino acids: CASSSNVDGYTF. For the CDR3, the DNA is TGTGCCAGCAGCTCTAACGTAGATGGCTACACCTTC.